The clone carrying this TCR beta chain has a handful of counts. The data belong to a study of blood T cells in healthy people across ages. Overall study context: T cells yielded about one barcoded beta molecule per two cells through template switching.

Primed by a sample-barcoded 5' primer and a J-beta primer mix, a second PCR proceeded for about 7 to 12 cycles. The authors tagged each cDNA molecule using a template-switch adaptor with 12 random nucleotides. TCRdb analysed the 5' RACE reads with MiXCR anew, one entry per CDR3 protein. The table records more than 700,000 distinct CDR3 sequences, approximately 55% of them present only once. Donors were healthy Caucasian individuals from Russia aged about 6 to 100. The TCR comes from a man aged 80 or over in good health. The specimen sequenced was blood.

This CDR3 is CSGVGVWYQETQYF. Written as DNA, the CDR3 is TGCAGCGGGGTAGGGGTCTGGTACCAAGAGACCCAGTACTTC. V is TRBV20-1 and J is TRBJ2-5, with D perhaps assigned TRBD1 or TRBD2 (5 bases each). The CDR3 contains 14 residues. Germline CDR1 and CDR2: DFQATT and SNEGSKA (reference sequence).